This T cell receptor beta chain derives from a study of cytomegalovirus exposure and HLA in healthy donors. Study-wide results and caveats: It was 150 to 200 TCR beta chains that were listed as cytomegalovirus-associated. TCR beta sequences reportedly predicted most subjects' HLA-A and HLA-B alleles accurately.

Remarks on this clone: Its antigen is undetermined.

PCR employed 60 Vbeta and 13 Jbeta primers. Profiling relied on immunoSEQ multiplex PCR, and the TCRdb table lists in-frame clones only, not all of them. The table shows 250,000 to 350,000 clones, with just over 85% occurring only once. V was clipped by 8 bases and J by 0 bases, with 13 bases between them. The germline CDR1 and CDR2 sequences are SQVTM and ANQGSEA. This CDR3 has 13 amino acids. Sequencing was carried out using PBMCs. This chain uses TRBV29-1 with TRBJ1-1; no clear D gene. This TCR was sampled from a middle-aged man in good health and CMV-seropositive. The CDR3 sequence: CSSASSLNTEAFF. CDR3 bases: TGCAGCTCCGCTAGCAGCCTGAACACTGAAGCTTTCTTT.